The present T cell receptor (beta chain) was sequenced within a study of long-term antiretroviral therapy in people with HIV. Per the germline V gene, CDR1 is SGHRS and CDR2 is YFSETQ. Trimming shortened V by 6 bases and J by 5 bases, and 15 bases separated the two germline ends. The CDR3 is made up of 13 amino acids. The run of the v3.0 immunoSEQ assay was at survey level. Assay used: immunoSEQ multiplex PCR; TCRdb lists only in-frame clones, some missing. The sample has about 28,000 clones; around 96% are singletons. This sequence was found in a man younger than 40 with HIV. This specimen was unsorted PBMCs, taken 6.3 years after starting antiretroviral therapy. The chain employs TRBV5-1 and TRBJ2-7; D may be TRBD1 (6 bases). The chain's CDR3 is CASKDPRGHEQYF. As DNA, the CDR3 is TGCGCCAGCAAAGACCCCAGGGGCCACGAGCAGTACTTC. Full variable domain (outside the CDR3, taken from reference TRBV5-1 and TRBJ2-7): KAGVTQTPRYLIKTRGQQVTLSCSPISGHRSVSWYQQTPGQGLQFLFEYFSETQRNKGNFPGRFSGRQFSNSRSEMNVSTLELGDSALYLCASKDPRGHEQYFGPGTRLTVT.